This T cell receptor beta chain stems from a study of resident and recirculating memory T cells in vitiligo. At the level of the study: Samples were epidermis from two lesional and two nonlesional sites, plus PBMCs.

The assay was immunoSEQ multiplex PCR, and TCRdb's table has in-frame clones only and misses some. The table lists 39,000 or so clones, roughly 91% of them singletons, with roughly 4.7% in the top ten. Between the trimmed V and J ends, which lost 2 bases and 3 bases, there was a span of 14 bases. From germline, CDR1 is SGHRS and CDR2 YFSETQ. This CDR3 spans 15 amino acids. No vitiligo treatment was given during the prior three months. This TCR derives from a male donor with vitiligo. Source material: blood. The chain recombines TRBV5-1 with TRBJ1-1; D is perhaps TRBD1 (6 bases). The CDR3 region is CASSFRGNRDTEAFF. CDR3 DNA: TGCGCCAGCAGCTTCCGGGGTAACAGGGACACTGAAGCTTTCTTT.